These 11 T cell receptor beta chains were sequenced from one sample in a study of blood T cell repertoires in COVID-19. The protocol was immunoSEQ multiplex PCR, while the TCRdb copy is restricted to in-frame clones and leaves out a portion. The table shows nearly 400,000 clones, with nearly 90% occurring only once. The specimen sequenced was PBMCs or T cells enriched from blood (not recorded which). Receptors originate from a woman aged 25 to 39 who had recovered from COVID-19.

This chain uses TRBV28 with TRBJ2-5; 9 bases fit TRBD2. The length of the CDR3 is 16 residues. Per the germline V gene, CDR1 is MDHEN and CDR2 is SYDVKM. Trimming removed 5 bases from V and 0 bases from J; junction bases left unmatched: 7. The CDR3 loop reads CASSEPLAGYQETQYF. In DNA form, the CDR3 reads TGTGCCAGCAGTGAACCTCTAGCGGGGTACCAAGAGACCCAGTACTTC.

The V gene is TRBV29-1, the J gene TRBJ1-2, with 7 bases identical to TRBD1. After removal of 0 bases from V and 2 bases from J, the junction contained 3 bases not matched to a gene. The CDR3 is 14 residues long. Germline loops: CDR1 SQVTM, CDR2 ANQGSEA. The CDR3 region has the DNA TGCAGCGTTGAAGAGTTGGACAGGAACTATGGCTACACCTTC. This translates into CSVEELDRNYGYTF.

This sequence joins TRBV10-1 and TRBJ2-2; perhaps TRBD1 as D (6 bases). In germline, CDR1 is WNHNN, CDR2 SYGVQD (reference sequence). This CDR3 region has 16 residues. Trimming removed 3 bases at V and 3 bases at J, with 14 bases between. Here the CDR3 reads CASSDSQGSYTGELFF. As DNA, the CDR3 is TGCGCCAGCAGTGATAGTCAGGGGTCATACACCGGGGAGCTGTTTTTT.

This chain connects TRBV4-1 to TRBJ2-1; D gene unclear. The CDR3 totals 14 residues. Looked up from germline, CDR1 is MGHRA and CDR2 is YSYEKL. V was pared by 1 base and J by 1 base, with 5 bases between. CDR3 nucleotides: TGCGCCAGCAGCCAAGCAGGATCCTACAATGAGCAGTTCTTC. This gives the protein CASSQAGSYNEQFF.

The chain couples TRBV4-3 to TRBJ2-3, with 10 nucleotides matching TRBD2. Germline assignment: CDR1 LGHNA and CDR2 YSLEER. The CDR3 loop spans 15 amino acids. V shed 4 bases, J shed 4 bases, and the junction held 5 bases outside the gene matches. Here the CDR3 reads CASSRERGGSDTQYF. The CDR3 DNA follows: TGCGCCAGCAGCCGAGAGCGGGGGGGGTCAGATACGCAGTATTTT.

The rearrangement uses TRBV27 and TRBJ2-1, with 10 positions matching TRBD1. The CDR3 sequence is 14 residues long. Germline trimming cut 8 bases from V and 3 bases from J; bases unmatched to any gene: 4. Germline assignment: CDR1 MNHEY and CDR2 SMNVEV (reference sequence). The CDR3 region has the DNA TGTGCCAGCCTCAGGACAGGGGGCTACAATGAGCAGTTCTTC. Encoded protein: CASLRTGGYNEQFF.

The V and J genes are TRBV28 and TRBJ1-6; TRBD1 might be the D (5 bases). Trimming removed 6 bases from V and 2 bases from J, with 8 bases in between. Germline CDR1 reads MDHEN; CDR2 reads SYDVKM. The length of the CDR3 is 14 residues. CDR3 protein: CASSSDTYNSPLHF. The CDR3 nucleotides are TGTGCCAGCAGCTCGGACACCTATAATTCACCCCTCCACTTT.

This clone occurred many times. This chain uses TRBV5-6 with TRBJ2-2, with TRBD2 as a possible D gene (5 bases). V was shortened by 3 bases and J by 1 base, with 10 bases between the two germline ends. From germline, CDR1 is SGHDT and CDR2 YYEEEE. This CDR3 is built from 15 residues. CDR3 bases: TGTGCCAGCAGCTCCCCCGGGAAGAACACCGGGGAGCTGTTTTTT. This codes for CASSSPGKNTGELFF.

This chain joins TRBV7-2 and TRBJ2-7; 9 nucleotides match TRBD1. The V segment lost 6 bases and the J segment 2 bases; nucleotides outside the gene matches: 8. This CDR3 contains 15 residues. CDR1 and CDR2 (germline): SGHTA, FQGNSA. CDR3 protein: CASSFVGDRAYEQYF. Here the CDR3 DNA reads TGTGCCAGCAGTTTTGTAGGGGACAGGGCCTACGAGCAGTACTTC.

The CDR3 DNA reads TGTGCCACCAGTGATTGGGCGCAGCCTGAAAAACTGTTTTTT. As protein: CATSDWAQPEKLFF. The chain links TRBV24-1 to TRBJ1-4; D is uncertain. CDR1 is KGHDR, CDR2 SFDVKD, per germline. The CDR3 is 14 amino acids. The V gene lost 2 bases and the J gene lost 7 bases, with 10 bases spanning the gap.

The CDR3 sequence is CASSIKRALGGYTF. CDR3 bases: TGTGCCAGTAGTATCAAGAGGGCTTTAGGTGGCTACACCTTC. The gene calls are TRBV19 and TRBJ1-2; D not resolved. CDR3 length: 14 residues. Germline CDR1 is LNHDA and CDR2 is SQIVND (reference sequence). Trimming removed 3 bases from V and 7 bases from J, with 15 bases in between.